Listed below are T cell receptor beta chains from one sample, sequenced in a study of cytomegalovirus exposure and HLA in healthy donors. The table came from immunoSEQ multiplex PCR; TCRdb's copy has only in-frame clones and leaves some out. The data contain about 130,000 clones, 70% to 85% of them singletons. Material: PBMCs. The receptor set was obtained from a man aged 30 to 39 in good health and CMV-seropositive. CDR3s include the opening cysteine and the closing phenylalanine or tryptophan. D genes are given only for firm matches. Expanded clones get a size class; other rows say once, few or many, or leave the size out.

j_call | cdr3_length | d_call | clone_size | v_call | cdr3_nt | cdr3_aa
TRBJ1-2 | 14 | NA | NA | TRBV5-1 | TGCGCCAGCAGCCCCAACCAGGGGACCTATGGCTACACCTTC | CASSPNQGTYGYTF
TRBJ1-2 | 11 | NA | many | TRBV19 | TGTGCCAGTAGTATTAAGGGGAGCTACACCTTC | CASSIKGSYTF
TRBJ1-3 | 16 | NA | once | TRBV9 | TGTGCCAGCAGCGCGCTCCCAGGGGTTTCTGGAAACACCATATATTTT | CASSALPGVSGNTIYF
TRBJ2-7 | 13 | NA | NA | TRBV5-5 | TGTGCCAGCAGCTTGACGGGAACCTACGAGCAGTACTTC | CASSLTGTYEQYF
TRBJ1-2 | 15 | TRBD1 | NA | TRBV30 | TGTGCCTGGAGTGCAGGGGACAGGAGAAACTATGGCTACACCTTC | CAWSAGDRRNYGYTF
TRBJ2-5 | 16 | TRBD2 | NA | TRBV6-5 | TGTGCCAGCAGTTCTGGACTAGCGGGAAACCAAGAGACCCAGTACTTC | CASSSGLAGNQETQYF
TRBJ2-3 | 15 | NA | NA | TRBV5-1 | TGCGCCAGCAGCTTGGGGGGCAGCCTCACAGATACGCAGTATTTT | CASSLGGSLTDTQYF
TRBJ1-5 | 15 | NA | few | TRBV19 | TGTGCCAGTAGTGGAGGTGAGCTCGGCAATCAGCCCCAGCATTTT | CASSGGELGNQPQHF
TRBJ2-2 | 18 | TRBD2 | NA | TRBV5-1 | TGCGCCAGCAGGCTAGAGACTAGCGGGAGATTGAACACCGGGGAGCTGTTTTTT | CASRLETSGRLNTGELFF
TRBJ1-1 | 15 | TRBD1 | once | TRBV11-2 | TGTGCCAGCAGTAATTCCGGGACAGGGATCACTGAAGCTTTCTTT | CASSNSGTGITEAFF
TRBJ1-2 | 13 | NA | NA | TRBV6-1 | TGTGCCAGCAGTGTGGGCAGCCTCTATGGCTACACCTTC | CASSVGSLYGYTF
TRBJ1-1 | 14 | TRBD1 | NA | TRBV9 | TGTGCCAGCAGCGTAATAACAGGGGACACTGAAGCTTTCTTT | CASSVITGDTEAFF
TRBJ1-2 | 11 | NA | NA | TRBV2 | TGTGCCAGCAGTGCCGCAAGCGGCTACACCTTC | CASSAASGYTF
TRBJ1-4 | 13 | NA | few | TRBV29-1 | TGCAGCGCCATGAGAGGGGGGGGCGAAAAACTGTTTTTT | CSAMRGGGEKLFF
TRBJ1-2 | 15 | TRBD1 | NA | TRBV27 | TGTGCCAGCAGCCCCGGGGCGGGACAGACCTATGGCTACACCTTC | CASSPGAGQTYGYTF
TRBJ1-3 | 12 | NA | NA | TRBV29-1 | TGCAGCGTTCTGTTCTCTGGAAACACCATATATTTT | CSVLFSGNTIYF
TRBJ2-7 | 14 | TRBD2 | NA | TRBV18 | TGTGCCAGCTCACCAACTAGCGGAACCTACGAGCAGTACTTC | CASSPTSGTYEQYF
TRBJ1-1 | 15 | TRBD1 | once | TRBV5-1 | TGCGCCAGCAGCGTGACAGGGGTAGGGGGCACTGAAGCTTTCTTT | CASSVTGVGGTEAFF
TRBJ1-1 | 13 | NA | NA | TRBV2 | TGTGCCAGCGGGGGGAATGTGTACACTGAAGCTTTCTTT | CASGGNVYTEAFF
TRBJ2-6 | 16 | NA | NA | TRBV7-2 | TGTGCCAGCAGCTTACTCCCAGGGGCTGGGGCCAACGTCCTGACTTTC | CASSLLPGAGANVLTF
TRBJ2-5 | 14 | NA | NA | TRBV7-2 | TGTGCCAGCAGCTCCTCAGGGGCGGTGGAGACCCAGTACTTC | CASSSSGAVETQYF
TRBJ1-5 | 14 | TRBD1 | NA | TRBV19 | TGTGCCAGTAGGCGACAGGGAGGCGATCAGCCCCAGCATTTT | CASRRQGGDQPQHF
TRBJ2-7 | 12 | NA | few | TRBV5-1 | TGCGCCAGCAGCCGGGACTCCATTTCGGCGTACTTC | CASSRDSISAYF
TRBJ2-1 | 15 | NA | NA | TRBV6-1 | TGTGCCAGCAGTACCGGGCAGGGTGCTTTTGGGGAGCAGTTCTTC | CASSTGQGAFGEQFF
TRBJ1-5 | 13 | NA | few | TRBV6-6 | TGTGCCAGCAACAGGGATTTACGTCAGCCCCAGCATTTT | CASNRDLRQPQHF
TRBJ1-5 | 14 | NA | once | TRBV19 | TGTGCCAGTGCGTTGCCGTATAGCAATCAGCCCCAGCATTTT | CASALPYSNQPQHF
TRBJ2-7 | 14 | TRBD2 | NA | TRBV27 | TGTGCCAGCAGCCCCGGACTAGCTACCTACAAGCAGTACTTC | CASSPGLATYKQYF
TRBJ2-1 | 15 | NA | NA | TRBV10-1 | TGCGCCAGCAGTACAGGGACTACTACCTGGGATGAGCAGTTCTTC | CASSTGTTTWDEQFF
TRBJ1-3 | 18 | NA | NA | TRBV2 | TGTGCCAGCAGCCTCGGTCGGAGTTTGGACAGTCGCGGAAACACCATATATTTT | CASSLGRSLDSRGNTIYF
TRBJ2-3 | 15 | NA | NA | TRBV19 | TGTGCCAGTAACCCAGGACTCGGAGGCACAGATACGCAGTATTTT | CASNPGLGGTDTQYF
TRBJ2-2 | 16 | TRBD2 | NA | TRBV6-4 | TGTGCCAGCAGTGGGGACTATCCCCCCGACACCGGGGAGCTGTTTTTT | CASSGDYPPDTGELFF
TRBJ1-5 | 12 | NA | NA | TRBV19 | TGTGCCAGCCGGGGTAAAAGTCAGCCCCAGCATTTT | CASRGKSQPQHF
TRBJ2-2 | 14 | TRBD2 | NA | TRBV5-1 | TGCGCCAGCAGAGAGGGAGGACTAGCCGGGGAGCTGTTTTTT | CASREGGLAGELFF
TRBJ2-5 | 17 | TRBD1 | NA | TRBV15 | TGTGCCACCAGCAGAGCAACACCGGGACAGGGAGTGGGGACCCAGTACTTC | CATSRATPGQGVGTQYF
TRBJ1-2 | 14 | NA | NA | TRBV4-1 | TGCGCCAGCAGCCAAGATTCAGGGGACTATGGCTACACCTTC | CASSQDSGDYGYTF
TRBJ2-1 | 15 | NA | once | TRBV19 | TGTGCCAGTAGTGAGGTCCGAATAACCTACAATGAGCAGTTCTTC | CASSEVRITYNEQFF
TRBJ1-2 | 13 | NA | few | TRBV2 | TGTGCCAGCAGAGCTGACAGCCCCTATGGCTACACCTTC | CASRADSPYGYTF
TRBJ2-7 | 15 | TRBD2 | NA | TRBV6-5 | TGTGCCAGCAGTTACACTAGCGGGGGGGCCTACGAGCAGTACTTC | CASSYTSGGAYEQYF
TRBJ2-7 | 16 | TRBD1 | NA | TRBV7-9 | TGTGCCAGCTCTATCGTCAGGGGGCGCTTGATGGGCGAGCAGTACTTC | CASSIVRGRLMGEQYF
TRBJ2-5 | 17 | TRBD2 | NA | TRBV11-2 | TGTGCCAGCAGGCCGATTAGGGGACTAGCGGGTCAAGAGACCCAGTACTTC | CASRPIRGLAGQETQYF
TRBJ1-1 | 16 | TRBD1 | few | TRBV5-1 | TGCGCCAGCAGCTTGACAGGGGGCCAAATGAACACTGAAGCTTTCTTT | CASSLTGGQMNTEAFF
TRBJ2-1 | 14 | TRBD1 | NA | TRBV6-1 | TGTGCCAGTAAGGGACAGGGGACCTACAATGAGCAGTTCTTC | CASKGQGTYNEQFF